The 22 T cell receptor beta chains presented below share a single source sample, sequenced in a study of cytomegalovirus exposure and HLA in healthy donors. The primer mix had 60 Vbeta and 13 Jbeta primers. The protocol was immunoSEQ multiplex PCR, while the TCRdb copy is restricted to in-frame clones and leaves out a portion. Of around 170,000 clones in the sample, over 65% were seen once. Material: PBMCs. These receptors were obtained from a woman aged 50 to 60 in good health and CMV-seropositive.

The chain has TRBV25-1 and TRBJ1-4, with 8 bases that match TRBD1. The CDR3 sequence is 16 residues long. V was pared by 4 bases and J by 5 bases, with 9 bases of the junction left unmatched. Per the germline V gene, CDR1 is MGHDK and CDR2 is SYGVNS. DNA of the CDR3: TGTGCCAGCAGTGCCGCGGACAGGGAATTGAATGAAAAACTGTTTTTT. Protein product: CASSAADRELNEKLFF.

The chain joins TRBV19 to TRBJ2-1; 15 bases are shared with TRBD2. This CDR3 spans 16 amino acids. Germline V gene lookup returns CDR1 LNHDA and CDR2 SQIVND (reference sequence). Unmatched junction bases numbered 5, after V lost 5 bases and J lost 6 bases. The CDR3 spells CASSRTSGGASNEQFF. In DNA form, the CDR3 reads TGTGCCAGTAGTCGGACTAGCGGGGGGGCCAGCAATGAGCAGTTCTTC.

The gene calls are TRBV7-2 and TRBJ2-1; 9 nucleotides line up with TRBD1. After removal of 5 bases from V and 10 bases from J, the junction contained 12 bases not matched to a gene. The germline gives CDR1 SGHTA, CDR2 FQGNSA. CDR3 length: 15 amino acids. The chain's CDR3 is CASSLGQGPQGEQFF. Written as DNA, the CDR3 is TGTGCCAGCAGCCTTGGACAGGGGCCCCAGGGAGAGCAGTTCTTC.

The CDR3 spells CASSLQTSGTDTQYF. The CDR3 nucleotides are TGTGCCAGCAGCTTACAAACTAGCGGCACAGATACGCAGTATTTT. The chain recombines TRBV7-6 with TRBJ2-3, with 7 bases matching TRBD2. J lost 1 base, V lost 2 bases, and 3 bases had no gene match. Germline CDR1 reads SGHVS; CDR2 reads FNYEAQ. The CDR3 consists of 15 residues.

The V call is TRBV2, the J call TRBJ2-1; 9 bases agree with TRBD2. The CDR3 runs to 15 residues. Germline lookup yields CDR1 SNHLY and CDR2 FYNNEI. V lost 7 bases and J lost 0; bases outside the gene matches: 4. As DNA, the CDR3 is TGTGCCAGCATGCCGCGGGGGGGCTCCTACAATGAGCAGTTCTTC. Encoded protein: CASMPRGGSYNEQFF.

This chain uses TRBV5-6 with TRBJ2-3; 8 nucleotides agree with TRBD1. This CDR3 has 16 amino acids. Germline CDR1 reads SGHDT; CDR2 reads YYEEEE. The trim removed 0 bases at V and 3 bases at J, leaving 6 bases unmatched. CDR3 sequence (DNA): TGTGCCAGCAGCTTGGAGGACAGGGAGGTGACAGATACGCAGTATTTT. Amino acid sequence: CASSLEDREVTDTQYF.

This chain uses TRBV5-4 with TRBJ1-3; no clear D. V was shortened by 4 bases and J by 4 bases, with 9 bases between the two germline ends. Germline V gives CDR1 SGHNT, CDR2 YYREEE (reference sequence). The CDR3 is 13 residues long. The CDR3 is CASSPNEGNTIYF. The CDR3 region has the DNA TGTGCCAGCAGCCCCAATGAGGGAAACACCATATATTTT.

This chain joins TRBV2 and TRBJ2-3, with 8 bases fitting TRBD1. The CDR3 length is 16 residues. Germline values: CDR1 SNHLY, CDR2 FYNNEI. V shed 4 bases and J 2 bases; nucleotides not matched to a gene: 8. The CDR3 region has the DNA TGTGCCAGCAGTGCAAGGACAGGGTCCATCACAGATACGCAGTATTTT. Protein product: CASSARTGSITDTQYF.

CDR3 coding DNA: TGTGCCAGCAGTTACTCAATTGGGCTGGAGCAGTACTTC. Translating gives CASSYSIGLEQYF. This chain connects TRBV6-6 to TRBJ2-7; D gene uncertain. Trimming took 0 bases from V and 7 from J, leaving 10 bases between them. CDR1 is MNHNY, CDR2 SVGAGI, per germline (reference sequence). The CDR3 covers 13 residues.

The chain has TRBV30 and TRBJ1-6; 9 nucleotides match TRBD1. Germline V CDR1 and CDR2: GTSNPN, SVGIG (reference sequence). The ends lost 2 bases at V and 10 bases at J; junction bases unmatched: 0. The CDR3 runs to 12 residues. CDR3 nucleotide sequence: TGTGCCTGGAGTACAGGGGGCTCACCCCTCCACTTT. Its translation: CAWSTGGSPLHF.

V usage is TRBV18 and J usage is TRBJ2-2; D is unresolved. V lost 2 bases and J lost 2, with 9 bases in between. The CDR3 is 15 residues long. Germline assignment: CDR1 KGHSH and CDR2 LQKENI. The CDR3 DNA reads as TGTGCCAGCTCACCAACAGCTGTAAACACCGGGGAGCTGTTTTTT. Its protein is CASSPTAVNTGELFF. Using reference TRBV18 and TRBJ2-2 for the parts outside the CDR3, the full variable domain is NAGVMQNPRHLVRRRGQEARLRCSPMKGHSHVYWYRQLPEEGLKFMVYLQKENIIDESGMPKERFSAEFPKEGPSILRIQQVVRGDSAAYFCASSPTAVNTGELFFGEGSRLTVL.

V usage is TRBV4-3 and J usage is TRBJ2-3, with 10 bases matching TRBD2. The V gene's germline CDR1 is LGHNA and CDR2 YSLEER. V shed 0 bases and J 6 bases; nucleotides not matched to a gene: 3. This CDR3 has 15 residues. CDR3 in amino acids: CASSQELAGRDTQYF. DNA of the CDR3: TGCGCCAGCAGCCAAGAACTAGCGGGGAGGGATACGCAGTATTTT.

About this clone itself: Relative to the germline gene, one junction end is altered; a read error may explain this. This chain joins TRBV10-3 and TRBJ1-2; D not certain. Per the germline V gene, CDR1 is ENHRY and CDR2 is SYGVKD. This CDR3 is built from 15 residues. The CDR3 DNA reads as TGTGCCAGCAGTTACTCGATTGTGGAGGGATCTGGCTACACCTTC. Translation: CASSYSIVEGSGYTF.

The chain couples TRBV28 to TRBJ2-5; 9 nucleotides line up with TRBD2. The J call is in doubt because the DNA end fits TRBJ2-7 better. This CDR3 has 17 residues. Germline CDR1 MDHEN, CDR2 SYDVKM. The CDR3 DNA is TGTGCCAGTTCCCTTGGGCTAGCGGGGAGTCGATCCTACGAGCAGTACTTC. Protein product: CASSLGLAGSRSYEQYF.

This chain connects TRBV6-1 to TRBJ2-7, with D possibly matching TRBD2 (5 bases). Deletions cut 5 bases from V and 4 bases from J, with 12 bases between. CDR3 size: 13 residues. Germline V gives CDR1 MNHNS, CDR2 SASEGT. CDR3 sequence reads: CASSSTRLYEQYF. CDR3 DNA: TGTGCCAGCAGTTCTACTAGGCTGTACGAGCAGTACTTC.

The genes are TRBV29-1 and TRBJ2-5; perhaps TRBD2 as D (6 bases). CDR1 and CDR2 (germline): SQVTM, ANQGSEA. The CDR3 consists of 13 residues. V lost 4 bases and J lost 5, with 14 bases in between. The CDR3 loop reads CSVVVLAAETQYF. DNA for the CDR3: TGCAGCGTTGTTGTACTAGCTGCTGAGACCCAGTACTTC. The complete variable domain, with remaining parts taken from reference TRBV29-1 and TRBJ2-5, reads SAVISQKPSRDICQRGTSLTIQCQVDSQVTMMFWYRQQPGQSLTLIATANQGSEATYESGFVIDKFPISRPNLTFSTLTVSNMSPEDSSIYLCSVVVLAAETQYFGPGTRLLVL.

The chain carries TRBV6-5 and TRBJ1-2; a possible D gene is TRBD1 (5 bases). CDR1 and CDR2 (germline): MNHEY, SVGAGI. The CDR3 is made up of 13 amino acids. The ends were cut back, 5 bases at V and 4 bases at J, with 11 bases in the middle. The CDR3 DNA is TGTGCCAGCAGTGAAGGGGTCTCCTATGGCTACACCTTC. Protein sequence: CASSEGVSYGYTF.

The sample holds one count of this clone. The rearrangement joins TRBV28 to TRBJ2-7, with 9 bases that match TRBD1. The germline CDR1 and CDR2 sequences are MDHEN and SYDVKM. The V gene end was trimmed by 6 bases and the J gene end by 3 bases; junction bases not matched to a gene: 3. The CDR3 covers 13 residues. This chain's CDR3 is CASRPTGGYEQYF. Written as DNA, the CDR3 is TGTGCCAGCAGACCGACAGGGGGCTACGAGCAGTACTTC.

The CDR3 nucleotides are TGTGCCAGCAGCTTGGGTCGGCGGGGGAACACTGAAGCTTTCTTT. Protein: CASSLGRRGNTEAFF. This chain uses TRBV5-6 with TRBJ1-1, with D hard to call. Germline V gene sequence: CDR1 SGHDT, CDR2 YYEEEE. CDR3 size: 15 residues. The V gene lost 0 bases and the J gene lost 1 base, with 10 bases spanning the gap.

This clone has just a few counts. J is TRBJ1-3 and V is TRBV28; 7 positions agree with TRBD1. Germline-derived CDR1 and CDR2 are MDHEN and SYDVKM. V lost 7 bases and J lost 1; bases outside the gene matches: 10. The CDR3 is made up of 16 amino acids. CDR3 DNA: TGTGCCAGCACTTGGACAGGAGTCATTTCTGGAAACACCATATATTTT. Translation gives CASTWTGVISGNTIYF.

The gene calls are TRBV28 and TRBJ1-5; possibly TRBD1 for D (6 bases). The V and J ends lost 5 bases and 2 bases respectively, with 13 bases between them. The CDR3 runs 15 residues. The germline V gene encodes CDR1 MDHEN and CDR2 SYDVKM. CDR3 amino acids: CASSGRGLGNQPQHF. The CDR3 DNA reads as TGTGCCAGCAGTGGCAGGGGTTTGGGCAATCAGCCCCAGCATTTT.

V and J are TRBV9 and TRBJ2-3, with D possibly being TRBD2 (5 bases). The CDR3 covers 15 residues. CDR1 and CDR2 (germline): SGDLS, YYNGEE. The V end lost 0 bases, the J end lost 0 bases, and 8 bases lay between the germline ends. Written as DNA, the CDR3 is TGTGCCAGCAGCGTAGGACTAACTAGCACAGATACGCAGTATTTT. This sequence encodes CASSVGLTSTDTQYF.